The entry below gives a single T cell receptor (beta chain) sequence along with its context. This specimen belongs to a study of blood T cell repertoires in COVID-19. Profiled with immunoSEQ multiplex PCR; TCRdb holds only in-frame clones, not every one. The table shows 120,000 to 150,000 clones, with under 80% occurring only once. The CDR3 runs to 11 residues. Germline V gene data show CDR1 as DFQATT and CDR2 as SNEGSKA (reference sequence). V lost 2 bases and J lost 6, with 5 bases in between. The TCR sequence derives from a man older than 75 with acute or convalescent COVID-19. The chain couples TRBV20-1 to TRBJ2-1; D gene ambiguous. What was sequenced was peripheral blood. This chain's CDR3 is CSARRSNEQFF. The CDR3 DNA reads as TGCAGTGCTAGAAGGAGCAATGAGCAGTTCTTC.